This T cell receptor (beta chain) was identified during a study of CD8+ T cells in alopecia areata. Overall study: Tofacitinib administration persisted for 6 to 18 months, succeeded by 6 months off drug.

Treatment described: oral pan-JAK inhibitor, 5-10 mg twice daily. Samples from alopecia areata patients were lesional scalp punch biopsies and peripheral blood. Isolated RNA was reverse transcribed into cDNA used as the sequencing template. Only in-frame clones appear in the TCRdb table, and some are missing; sequencing was by immunoSEQ multiplex PCR. The data contain hundreds of thousands of clones, approximately 60% of them seen just once; the ten biggest clones take up 0.93%. CDR3 size: 12 residues. Germline CDR1 reads GTSNPN; CDR2 reads SVGIG (reference sequence). V lost 4 bases and J 2 bases, leaving 9 bases between the germline ends.

The chain links TRBV30 to TRBJ2-7, with no clear D. The sample was CD4+ T cells sorted from blood, taken at approximately week 52, from a patient treated with tofacitinib. The origin of this receptor is a human donor with alopecia areata. The CDR3 DNA reads as TGTGCCTGGAACAGTGACCCCTACGAGCAGTACTTC. It yields the protein CAWNSDPYEQYF.